Below, one T cell receptor beta chain is given with its context. These data are taken from a study of blood T cell repertoires in COVID-19. Study-level background: Acute and convalescent COVID-19 samples came from the United States, Italy and Spain. T cells, B-cell-depleted T cells, or PBMCs supplied cDNA or gDNA.

As originally analysed: Counts of nucleated cells, estimated from reference gene primer amplification, were obtained. Clones were sequenced by immunoSEQ multiplex PCR, and TCRdb holds only the in-frame ones, with some missing. V and J calls and clone size come straight from that table; D and trimming were deduced from the DNA. The profile covers 70,000 or so clones, with 79% appearing a single time and around 47% taken by the ten largest. Sequencing was done on a sample of peripheral blood. The source of this sequence is a human donor in a cohort sampled during active COVID-19.

In nucleotides, the CDR3 is TGTGCCAGCAGTCCGAACAGGGTGCAGAACATTCAGTACTTC. Its translation is CASSPNRVQNIQYF. The chain is built from TRBV6-5 and TRBJ2-4, with D perhaps TRBD1 (6 bases). The CDR3 extends over 14 amino acids. The V and J ends lost 5 bases and 7 bases respectively, with 15 bases between them. Germline V gene lookup returns CDR1 MNHEY and CDR2 SVGAGI.